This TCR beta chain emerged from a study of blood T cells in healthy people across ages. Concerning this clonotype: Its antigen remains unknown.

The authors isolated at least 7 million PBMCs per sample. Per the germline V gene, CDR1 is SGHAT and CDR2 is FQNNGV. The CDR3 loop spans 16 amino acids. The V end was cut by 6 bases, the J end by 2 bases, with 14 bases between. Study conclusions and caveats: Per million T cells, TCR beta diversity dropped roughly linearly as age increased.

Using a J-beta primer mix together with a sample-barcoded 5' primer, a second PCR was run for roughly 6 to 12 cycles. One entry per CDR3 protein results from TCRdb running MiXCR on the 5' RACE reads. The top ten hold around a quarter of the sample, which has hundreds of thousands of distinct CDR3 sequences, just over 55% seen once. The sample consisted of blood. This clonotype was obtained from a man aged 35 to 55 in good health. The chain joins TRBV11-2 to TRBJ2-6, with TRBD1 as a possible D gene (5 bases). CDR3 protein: CASRWGVGTGANVLTF. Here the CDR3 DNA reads TGTGCCAGCAGGTGGGGCGTGGGAACTGGGGCCAACGTCCTGACTTTC.